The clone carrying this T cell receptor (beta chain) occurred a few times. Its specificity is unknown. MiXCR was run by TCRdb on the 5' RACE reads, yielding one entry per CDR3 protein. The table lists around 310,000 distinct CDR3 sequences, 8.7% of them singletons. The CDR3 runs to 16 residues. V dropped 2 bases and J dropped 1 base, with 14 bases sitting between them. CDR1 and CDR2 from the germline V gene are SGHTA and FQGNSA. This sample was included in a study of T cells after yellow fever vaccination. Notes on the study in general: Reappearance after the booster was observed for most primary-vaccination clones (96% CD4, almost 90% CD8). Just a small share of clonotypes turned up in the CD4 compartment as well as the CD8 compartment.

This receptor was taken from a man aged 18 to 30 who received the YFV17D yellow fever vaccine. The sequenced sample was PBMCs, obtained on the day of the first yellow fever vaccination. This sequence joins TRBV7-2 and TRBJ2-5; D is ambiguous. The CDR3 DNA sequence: TGTGCCAGCAGCTTAATAGTGCCGTTTTTCCAAGAGACCCAGTACTTC. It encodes CASSLIVPFFQETQYF.